The 32 T cell receptor beta chains listed next were all sequenced from one sample in a study of blood T cells in healthy people across ages. Then a second PCR, running roughly 7 to 11 cycles, was carried out with a sample-barcoded 5' primer and a J-beta primer mix. Each CDR3 protein is one row after TCRdb ran MiXCR on the 5' RACE reads. The sample lists approximately 940,000 distinct CDR3 sequences; around 46% were seen once. Sequencing was carried out using blood. Receptor source: a man aged 30 to 45 in good health.

In its sample, this clonotype was seen a few times. The J gene is TRBJ1-4, the V gene TRBV20-1; D not certain. The V gene's germline CDR1 is DFQATT and CDR2 SNEGSKA (reference sequence). The CDR3 runs to 13 residues. The V and J ends lost 6 bases and 4 bases respectively, with 12 bases between them. CDR3 DNA: TGCAGTGCCCCAGAGACGTATAATGAAAAACTGTTTTTT. It yields the protein CSAPETYNEKLFF.

The CDR3 DNA reads as TGTGCCAGCAGGGGCCCAGGAGATACGCAGTATTTT. It specifies CASRGPGDTQYF. V gene TRBV28 combines with J gene TRBJ2-3; D not resolved. V was trimmed by 6 bases and J by 5 bases, leaving 9 bases between them. CDR1 MDHEN and CDR2 SYDVKM come from the germline V gene. This CDR3 region has 12 residues.

The rearrangement joins TRBV18 to TRBJ2-7, with 12 bases that match TRBD2. The CDR3 spans 17 residues. In germline, CDR1 is KGHSH, CDR2 LQKENI. Germline trimming cut 3 bases from V and 7 bases from J; bases unmatched to any gene: 13. The chain's CDR3 is CASSPWTSGANNNEQYF. The CDR3 region has the DNA TGTGCCAGCTCACCTTGGACTAGCGGGGCCAACAACAATGAGCAGTACTTC.

The J gene is TRBJ2-4, the V gene TRBV5-1; D gene uncertain. Per the germline V gene, CDR1 is SGHRS and CDR2 is YFSETQ. The CDR3 runs 15 residues. The V end lost 3 bases, the J end lost 3 bases, and 13 bases lay between the germline ends. CDR3 bases: TGCGCCAGCAGCTGGGTGGAGCGAAACAAAAACATTCAGTACTTC. Amino acids: CASSWVERNKNIQYF.

The chain employs TRBV4-2 and TRBJ2-1; 13 positions agree with TRBD2. Germline CDR1 is LGHNA and CDR2 is YNFKEQ. This CDR3 has 18 amino acids. V lost 2 bases to trimming and J lost 7 bases; unmatched junction nucleotides: 11. CDR3 coding DNA: TGTGCCAGCAGCCAACTGGGCGCCGGGACTAGCGGGGAGAATGAGCAGTTCTTC. Its protein is CASSQLGAGTSGENEQFF.

This CDR3 is CASSFGRSPEQYF. DNA for the CDR3: TGTGCCAGCAGCTTTGGTAGGTCACCCGAGCAGTACTTC. The V and J genes are TRBV5-6 and TRBJ2-7; no firm D call. V was shortened by 2 bases and J by 6 bases, with 12 bases between the two germline ends. CDR3 length equals 13 residues. CDR1 and CDR2 from the germline V gene are SGHDT and YYEEEE. Together with reference TRBV5-6 and TRBJ2-7, the CDR3 gives the full variable domain: DAGVTQSPTHLIKTRGQQVTLRCSPKSGHDTVSWYQQALGQGPQFIFQYYEEEERQRGNFPDRFSGHQFPNYSSELNVNALLLGDSALYLCASSFGRSPEQYFGPGTRLTVT.

This clonotype was counted ten times or more. The chain uses TRBV29-1 and TRBJ2-1, with D possibly TRBD2 on 6 matching bases. The ends were cut back, 3 bases at V and 7 bases at J, with 13 bases in the middle. Germline CDR1 SQVTM, CDR2 ANQGSEA. The CDR3 spans 13 residues. The CDR3 spells CSVDPGGRNEQFF. The CDR3 DNA reads as TGCAGCGTTGATCCAGGTGGGAGGAATGAGCAGTTCTTC.

This sequence joins TRBV29-1 and TRBJ1-2; 10 bases map to TRBD1. This CDR3 has 14 residues. Germline loops: CDR1 SQVTM, CDR2 ANQGSEA. Losses at the gene ends were 7 bases for V and 7 bases for J; bases not matched to a gene: 12. CDR3 in DNA: TGCAGCGCCGAAGGGCCGGGACAGGGGTCTGGCTACACCTTC. Residues: CSAEGPGQGSGYTF.

The chain has TRBV6-6 and TRBJ2-3; D may match TRBD1 or TRBD2 (5 bases each). This CDR3 spans 15 amino acids. In germline, CDR1 is MNHNY, CDR2 SVGAGI (reference sequence). The V end lost 5 bases, the J end lost 4 bases, and 16 bases lay between the germline ends. The DNA of the CDR3 is TGTGCCAGCAGTCCCGGGTCCGGGGCCCCAGATACGCAGTATTTT. Translated: CASSPGSGAPDTQYF.

This clonotype has a handful of counts. V gene TRBV4-3 combines with J gene TRBJ1-3; 7 bases are a match to TRBD1. Germline V gives CDR1 LGHNA, CDR2 YSLEER. Trimming took 2 bases from V and 0 from J; bases not matched to a gene: 7. This CDR3 comprises 17 residues. The CDR3 loop is CASSQHQDRPSGNTIYF. The CDR3 DNA reads TGCGCCAGCAGCCAACATCAGGACAGGCCCTCTGGAAACACCATATATTTT.

This chain joins TRBV3-1 and TRBJ2-5; D is possibly TRBD2 (5 bases). The germline V and J ends were trimmed by 0 bases and 1 base, with 9 bases remaining between them. This CDR3 has 15 amino acids. Germline loops: CDR1 LGHDT, CDR2 YNNKEL (reference sequence). The CDR3 bases are TGTGCCAGCAGCCAAGATGGGCTAGCCCAAGAGACCCAGTACTTC. Encoded protein: CASSQDGLAQETQYF.

This clonotype was observed a few times. The gene calls are TRBV29-1 and TRBJ2-1, with D perhaps TRBD2 (6 bases). The germline V gene has CDR1 SQVTM and CDR2 ANQGSEA. The CDR3 consists of 13 residues. V lost 2 bases to trimming and J lost 6 bases, with 11 bases between them. Here the CDR3 reads CSVERGSGNEQFF. Written as DNA, the CDR3 is TGCAGCGTTGAACGGGGGTCAGGCAATGAGCAGTTCTTC.

The J gene is TRBJ1-5, the V gene TRBV27, with TRBD1 as a possible D gene (6 bases). CDR1 MNHEY and CDR2 SMNVEV come from the germline V gene (reference sequence). CDR3 length: 15 residues. Trimming stripped 4 bases from V and 4 bases from J, with 14 bases between. In nucleotides, the CDR3 is TGTGCCAGCAGTTCCGGACAGCTAAATAATCAGCCCCAGCATTTT. Translated: CASSSGQLNNQPQHF.

This clonotype was observed a handful of times. The chain employs TRBV20-1 and TRBJ2-3; 8 nucleotides agree with TRBD2. Trimming took 3 bases from V and 5 from J; bases not matched to a gene: 7. Germline V CDR1 and CDR2: DFQATT, SNEGSKA (reference sequence). There are 14 residues in the CDR3. Here the CDR3 DNA reads TGCAGTGCTAGCGGCCAGCGGGGGCAAGATACGCAGTATTTT. Encoded protein: CSASGQRGQDTQYF.

This clonotype came up a few times. The genes are TRBV24-1 and TRBJ2-4; weak D call: TRBD2 (6 bases). This CDR3 region has 18 residues. The V and J ends lost 5 bases and 7 bases respectively, with 26 bases between them. Germline lookup yields CDR1 KGHDR and CDR2 SFDVKD. CDR3 DNA sequence: TGTGCCACCAGTGTCAACGGCTGGGAGGAGGTTCTTGGGAACATTCAGTACTTC. The encoded protein is CATSVNGWEEVLGNIQYF.

This clonotype has a handful of counts. This sequence joins TRBV12-3 or TRBV12-4 and TRBJ2-7, with TRBD2 matching 7 bases. The V segment lost 7 bases and the J segment 7 bases; nucleotides outside the gene matches: 13. There are 14 residues in the CDR3. CDR3 sequence: CASTAWEGRDEQYF. CDR3 nucleotides: TGTGCCAGCACTGCCTGGGAGGGACGTGATGAGCAGTACTTC.

This sequence joins TRBV5-1 and TRBJ2-7, with 7 bases identical to TRBD1. The V gene end was trimmed by 6 bases and the J gene end by 2 bases; junction bases not matched to a gene: 5. CDR3 length: 13 amino acids. CDR1 is SGHRS, CDR2 YFSETQ, per germline. The CDR3 DNA reads as TGCGCCAGCAACGGGGACAGCACCTACGAGCAGTACTTC. Translating it yields CASNGDSTYEQYF. The whole variable domain, remainder taken from reference TRBV5-1 and TRBJ2-7, is KAGVTQTPRYLIKTRGQQVTLSCSPISGHRSVSWYQQTPGQGLQFLFEYFSETQRNKGNFPGRFSGRQFSNSRSEMNVSTLELGDSALYLCASNGDSTYEQYFGPGTRLTVT.

This rearrangement joins TRBV6-1 to TRBJ2-6; D unresolved. V shed 4 bases and J shed 0 bases, with 10 bases lying between them. The CDR3 length is 16 residues. Per the germline V gene, CDR1 is MNHNS and CDR2 is SASEGT. In nucleotides, the CDR3 is TGTGCCAGCAGTGGGTCGGCGCGCTCTGGGGCCAACGTCCTGACTTTC. It translates to CASSGSARSGANVLTF.

The J gene is TRBJ2-7, the V gene TRBV7-9; tentative D call: TRBD1 (6 bases). Germline V gene sequence: CDR1 SEHNR, CDR2 FQNEAQ (reference sequence). The V end lost 5 bases, the J end lost 0 bases, and 11 bases lay between the germline ends. CDR3 length: 14 amino acids. CDR3 residues: CASSPWTVSYEQYF. In DNA, the CDR3 is TGTGCCAGCAGCCCCTGGACAGTCTCCTACGAGCAGTACTTC.

This sequence joins TRBV7-2 and TRBJ1-1, with 10 bases identical to TRBD1. After removal of 6 bases from V and 6 bases from J, the junction contained 7 bases not matched to a gene. The CDR3 is made up of 14 amino acids. Germline CDR1 and CDR2: SGHTA and FQGNSA. CDR3: CASRLRGQGSEAFF. CDR3 nucleotides: TGTGCCAGCAGGTTGAGGGGACAGGGGTCTGAAGCTTTCTTT.

This clonotype was seen a few times. This rearrangement joins TRBV27 to TRBJ1-2; maybe TRBD1 (6 bases). The germline V gene has CDR1 MNHEY and CDR2 SMNVEV (reference sequence). The CDR3 length is 13 residues. Trimming left V 3 bases short and J 7 bases short, with 12 bases between. The CDR3 bases are TGTGCCAGCAGTTTTTTAGGAGGGGGTGGCTACACCTTC. This codes for CASSFLGGGGYTF.

V gene TRBV3-1 combines with J gene TRBJ1-1; D possibly corresponds to TRBD1 (5 bases). CDR1 is LGHDT, CDR2 YNNKEL, per germline (reference sequence). With 7 bases removed from V and 0 bases from J, the gap between germline ends came to 12 bases. CDR3 length: 14 amino acids. The chain's CDR3 is CASTTDRVNTEAFF. CDR3 bases: TGTGCCAGCACGACAGACCGCGTGAACACTGAAGCTTTCTTT.

This clonotype was counted only a few times. This chain joins TRBV20-1 and TRBJ2-1, with 8 nucleotides matching TRBD1. The ends lost 0 bases at V and 5 bases at J; junction bases unmatched: 9. CDR3 length equals 16 residues. Germline CDR1 DFQATT, CDR2 SNEGSKA (reference sequence). CDR3 sequence: CSARDWTGLTNNEQFF. In nucleotides, the CDR3 is TGCAGTGCTAGAGATTGGACAGGGCTGACTAACAATGAGCAGTTCTTC.

Note on this clonotype: At one end the junction does not follow the germline gene, possibly because of a read error. The rearrangement uses TRBV12-3 or TRBV12-4 and TRBJ2-3; 10 positions match TRBD2. CDR3 size: 16 residues. CDR3 nucleotide sequence: TGTGCCGGCAGTTTTCTAGCGGGGGCCCAATGGGATACGCAGTATTTT. This codes for CAGSFLAGAQWDTQYF.

This clonotype was counted between two and nine times. This chain links TRBV7-2 with TRBJ2-7; weak D call: TRBD1 (5 bases). The CDR3 runs 14 residues. CDR1 SGHTA and CDR2 FQGNSA come from the germline V gene. The V gene lost 2 bases and the J gene lost 6 bases, with 14 bases spanning the gap. CDR3 nucleotide sequence: TGTGCCAGCAGCTTATCCCCAGGGTCGAGCGAGCAGTACTTC. It codes for CASSLSPGSSEQYF.

The genes are TRBV6-5 and TRBJ1-4; the match to TRBD1 covers 7 bases. There are 18 residues in the CDR3. The trim removed 0 bases at V and 7 bases at J, leaving 14 bases unmatched. Germline V lookup: CDR1 MNHEY, CDR2 SVGAGI. The CDR3, as DNA: TGTGCCAGCAGTTACTCCTGGCCAGGGGGGGTATCTGGTGAAAAACTGTTTTTT. Amino acids: CASSYSWPGGVSGEKLFF.

V is TRBV6-6 and J is TRBJ1-2; D is perhaps TRBD1 (6 bases). Trimming removed 6 bases from V and 2 bases from J, with 16 bases in between. The CDR3 is 15 amino acids. Germline CDR1 and CDR2: MNHNY and SVGAGI (reference sequence). The CDR3 nucleotides read TGTGCCAGCAGCCCCTCGGGGGGCTTCAACTATGGCTACACCTTC. It translates to CASSPSGGFNYGYTF.

The chain joins TRBV6-2 or TRBV6-3 to TRBJ2-5, with D possibly TRBD1 on 6 matching bases. Germline assignment: CDR1 MNHEY and CDR2 SVGEGT. The CDR3 has 18 residues. V was pared by 6 bases and J by 4 bases, with 27 bases between. CDR3 loop: CASSLDPNRASGRETQYF. The CDR3, as DNA: TGTGCCAGCAGCCTTGACCCCAACAGGGCCTCGGGGAGAGAGACCCAGTACTTC.

The chain employs TRBV12-3 or TRBV12-4 and TRBJ2-2, with D maybe TRBD1 (7 bases). Trimming cost V 6 bases and J 5 bases, with 19 bases left between them. CDR3 length equals 16 residues. The CDR3 nucleotides read TGTGCCAGCAGATATCCTACAGGGGAGGAAACCGGGGAGCTGTTTTTT. As protein: CASRYPTGEETGELFF.

J is TRBJ2-1 and V is TRBV9; 11 nucleotides agree with TRBD1. The CDR3 spans 19 residues. Per germline, CDR1 SGDLS and CDR2 YYNGEE. V lost 3 bases and J lost 4; bases outside the gene matches: 15. DNA for the CDR3: TGTGCCAGCAGCGCAGACCTTACCGGGACAGGGGGTTCTTACAATGAGCAGTTCTTC. As protein: CASSADLTGTGGSYNEQFF.

The V gene is TRBV12-3 or TRBV12-4, the J gene TRBJ2-3; the D gene could be TRBD1 or TRBD2 (7 bases each). V lost 5 bases, J lost 3 bases, and 15 bases lay in between. The CDR3 is 15 residues long. The DNA for the CDR3 is TGTGCCAGCAGTGGGGGGGACAGCAGAACAGATACGCAGTATTTT. The encoded protein is CASSGGDSRTDTQYF.

This clonotype was found once. This sequence joins TRBV20-1 and TRBJ2-4, with a possible D match to TRBD2 (5 bases). Gene TRBJ2-7 matches the end of the DNA better, so the J call may be wrong. CDR1 DFQATT and CDR2 SNEGSKA come from the germline V gene (reference sequence). The CDR3 spans 14 residues. The CDR3 region has the DNA TGCAGTGCTAAGGGAGAGGTCGACTCCTACGAGCAGTACTTC. Encoded protein: CSAKGEVDSYEQYF.